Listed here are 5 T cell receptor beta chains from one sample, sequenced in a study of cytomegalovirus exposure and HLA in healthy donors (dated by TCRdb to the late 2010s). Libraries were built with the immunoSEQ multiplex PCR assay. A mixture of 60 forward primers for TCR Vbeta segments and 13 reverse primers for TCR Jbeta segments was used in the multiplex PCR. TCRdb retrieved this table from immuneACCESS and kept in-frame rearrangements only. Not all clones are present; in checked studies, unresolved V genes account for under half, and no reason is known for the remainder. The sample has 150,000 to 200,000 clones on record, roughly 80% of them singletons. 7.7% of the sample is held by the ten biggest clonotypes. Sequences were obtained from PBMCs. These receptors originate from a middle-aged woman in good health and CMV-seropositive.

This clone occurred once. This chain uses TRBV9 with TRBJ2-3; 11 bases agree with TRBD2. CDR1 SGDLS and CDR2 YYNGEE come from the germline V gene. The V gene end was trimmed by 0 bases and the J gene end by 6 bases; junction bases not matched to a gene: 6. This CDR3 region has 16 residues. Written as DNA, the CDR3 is TGTGCCAGCAGCGTAGATACTAGCGGGAGAAGGGATACGCAGTATTTT. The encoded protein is CASSVDTSGRRDTQYF.

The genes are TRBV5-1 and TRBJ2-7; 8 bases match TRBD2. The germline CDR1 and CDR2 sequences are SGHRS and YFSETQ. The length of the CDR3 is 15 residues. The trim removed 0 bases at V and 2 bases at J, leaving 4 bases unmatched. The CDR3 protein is CASSLAFSGTYEQYF. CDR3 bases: TGCGCCAGCAGCTTGGCCTTTAGCGGGACCTACGAGCAGTACTTC. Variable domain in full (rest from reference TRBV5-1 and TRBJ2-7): KAGVTQTPRYLIKTRGQQVTLSCSPISGHRSVSWYQQTPGQGLQFLFEYFSETQRNKGNFPGRFSGRQFSNSRSEMNVSTLELGDSALYLCASSLAFSGTYEQYFGPGTRLTVT.

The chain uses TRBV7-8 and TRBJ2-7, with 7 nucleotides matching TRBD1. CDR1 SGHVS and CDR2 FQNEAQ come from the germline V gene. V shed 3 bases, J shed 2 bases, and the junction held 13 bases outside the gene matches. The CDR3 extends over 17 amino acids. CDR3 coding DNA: TGTGCCAGCAGCTTCTTGACAACCCGAGGGACAGCCTACGAGCAGTACTTC. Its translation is CASSFLTTRGTAYEQYF.

CDR3 region: CASTTQGGANYGYTF. In nucleotides, the CDR3 is TGTGCCAGCACCACACAAGGAGGGGCCAACTATGGCTACACCTTC. The chain combines TRBV7-8 with TRBJ1-2; a possible D gene is TRBD1 (5 bases). V lost 7 bases and J lost 2, with 17 bases in between. This CDR3 comprises 15 residues. In germline, CDR1 is SGHVS, CDR2 FQNEAQ.

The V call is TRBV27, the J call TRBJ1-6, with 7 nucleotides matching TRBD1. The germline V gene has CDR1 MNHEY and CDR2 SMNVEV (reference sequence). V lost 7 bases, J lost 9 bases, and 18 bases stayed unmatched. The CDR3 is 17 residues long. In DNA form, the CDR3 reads TGTGCCAGCACCTCGCGACAGGGCAACCCCTCGGCTTCACCCCTCCACTTT. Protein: CASTSRQGNPSASPLHF.